This paragraph reports one T cell receptor (beta chain). The data were taken from a study of T cell changes during pregnancy in multiple sclerosis. Only in-frame clones appear in the TCRdb table, and some are missing; sequencing was by immunoSEQ multiplex PCR. The sample has about 47,000 clones, about 92% seen once; the top ten hold about 2%. The CDR3 totals 12 residues. Trimming left V 8 bases short and J 7 bases short, with 14 bases between. Germline lookup yields CDR1 SGHTA and CDR2 FQGNSA. This TCR came from a female donor with multiple sclerosis, enrolled in a pregnancy study. The rearrangement joins TRBV7-2 to TRBJ1-2; D gene ambiguous. Sample: peripheral blood, taken in the second trimester of pregnancy. The CDR3 loop is CASGPRSGGYTF. In DNA, the CDR3 is TGTGCCAGCGGTCCCCGTTCAGGTGGCTACACCTTC.